This TCR beta chain emerged from a study of CD8+ T cells in alopecia areata. This clone was picked up one time. Other DNA sequences in this specimen translate into the identical CDR3. Sorting from PBMCs produced CD4+ and CD8+ T cells. cDNA prepared by RNA extraction and subsequent reverse transcription served as the template for sequencing. Using immunoSEQ multiplex PCR, the repertoire was profiled, and TCRdb retains in-frame clones only, with some absent. The repertoire includes over 150,000 clones, roughly 65% of them detected once, and around 1.8% sits in the top ten. Germline lookup yields CDR1 GTSNPN and CDR2 SVGIG (reference sequence). This CDR3 has 15 residues. Trimming removed 0 bases at V and 3 bases at J, with 14 bases between.

The rearrangement links TRBV30 to TRBJ1-2; possible D gene TRBD1, 6 bases. Sequencing used CD4+ T cells sorted from blood, obtained at week 0. The source of this sequence is a human donor with alopecia areata. As DNA, the CDR3 is TGTGCCTGGAGTGTAAGGGCACAGGGAGACTATGGCTACACCTTC. Protein: CAWSVRAQGDYGYTF.